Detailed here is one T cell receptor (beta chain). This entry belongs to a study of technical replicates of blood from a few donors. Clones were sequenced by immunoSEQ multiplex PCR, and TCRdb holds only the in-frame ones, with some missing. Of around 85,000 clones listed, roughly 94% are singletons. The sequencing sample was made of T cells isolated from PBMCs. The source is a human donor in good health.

CDR3 sequence reads: CASSQEGGNTIYF. DNA of the CDR3: TGTGCCAGCAGCCAGGAGGGTGGAAACACCATATATTTT. The V and J genes are TRBV4-2 and TRBJ1-3; D is uncertain. The CDR3 runs to 13 residues. The germline V gene encodes CDR1 LGHNA and CDR2 YNFKEQ. The V gene lost 3 bases and the J gene lost 3 bases, with 6 bases spanning the gap.